This T cell receptor beta chain was profiled in a study of shared clonotypes between healthy human individuals. The deep-level immunoSEQ assay was used. Generated by immunoSEQ multiplex PCR, the TCRdb table keeps only in-frame clones and is missing some. The data show 1.4 million or so clones, 97% to 99% seen once. Trimming at V came to 4 bases and at J to 1 base, leaving 3 bases not matched to a gene. Germline lookup yields CDR1 LNHNV and CDR2 YYDKDF (reference sequence). This CDR3 comprises 16 residues. Regarding the study as a whole: What naive subsets generally showed was a larger estimated richness than memory subsets showed.

Notes on this clone: Its antigen is unknown.

The TCR was taken from a man aged 25-45 years in good health. The V call is TRBV15, the J call TRBJ2-3; 12 nucleotides agree with TRBD2. The sample consisted of naive CD4+ T cells sorted from blood. As to subset: CD45RA+ positively selected. CDR3 bases: TGTGCCACCAGCACCGGACTAGCGGGACGCACAGATACGCAGTATTTT. Its translation: CATSTGLAGRTDTQYF.